The entry that follows covers one T cell receptor beta chain sequence. Its antigen remains unidentified. These data belong to a study of cytomegalovirus exposure and HLA in healthy donors. Study in general: Early on, a data release was issued that held 80 million to 90 million unique TCRs from HLA-typed donors.

V lost 3 bases and J lost 5; bases outside the gene matches: 5. The CDR3 runs to 15 residues. Germline V gene data show CDR1 as LGHNA and CDR2 as YNFKEQ. Study conclusions and caveats: In a later analysis, several top co-occurrence clusters appeared linked to parvovirus B19, influenza, CMV and Epstein-Barr virus.

Amplification used 60 Vbeta primers and 13 Jbeta primers. Sequenced by immunoSEQ multiplex PCR; TCRdb stores in-frame clones only, minus some. This table holds 200,000 to 300,000 clones, roughly 86% found once. Sequencing was done on a sample of PBMCs. This receptor was taken from a woman aged 40 to 50 in good health and CMV-seropositive. This chain joins TRBV4-2 and TRBJ1-3; 9 bases align to TRBD1. The CDR3 is CASSHGQGLRNTIYF. CDR3 coding DNA: TGTGCCAGCAGCCACGGACAGGGGCTGAGAAACACCATATATTTT.